The next 8 T cell receptor beta chains were all read from a single sample in a study of response to subunit inactivated influenza vaccine. MiXCR, run by TCRdb on the RT-PCR reads, gives a single entry per CDR3 protein. The sample holds some 640,000 distinct CDR3 sequences, more than 11% seen once. The sequences come from PBMCs from blood, collected less than 15 days before vaccination. The source of these receptors is a man aged 50-60 years who received an inactivated influenza vaccine.

The chain uses TRBV4-1 and TRBJ2-5; possible D gene TRBD2, 5 bases. Trimming removed 1 base at V and 5 bases at J, with 14 bases between. Germline-derived CDR1 and CDR2 are MGHRA and YSYEKL. The CDR3 length is 15 residues. The CDR3 DNA is TGCGCCAGCAGCCAAGTCTTGAGGGTGAGGGAGACCCAGTACTTC. Translating gives CASSQVLRVRETQYF.

This clonotype has a handful of counts. The V gene is TRBV4-2, the J gene TRBJ2-2, with 7 bases identical to TRBD2. Germline CDR1 is LGHNA and CDR2 is YNFKEQ. The CDR3 runs to 16 residues. Trimming removed 0 bases from V and 6 bases from J; junction bases left unmatched: 7. The CDR3 here is CASSQDLAGRAGELFF. The CDR3 region has the DNA TGTGCCAGCAGCCAAGATCTTGCTGGGAGGGCCGGGGAGCTGTTTTTT.

A few counts support this clonotype. This sequence joins TRBV29-1 and TRBJ2-1; TRBD2 is a possible D gene (6 bases). The CDR3 has 16 amino acids. Germline CDR1 SQVTM, CDR2 ANQGSEA. V dropped 2 bases and J dropped 1 base, with 15 bases sitting between them. This chain's CDR3 is CSVEKGSSGSYNEQFF. The CDR3 DNA reads as TGCAGCGTTGAAAAGGGGAGTAGCGGATCCTACAATGAGCAGTTCTTC.

This clonotype has a handful of counts. The chain employs TRBV3-1 and TRBJ2-1; 8 bases are a match to TRBD1. Germline CDR1 reads LGHDT; CDR2 reads YNNKEL (reference sequence). Trimming took 10 bases from V and 8 from J; bases not matched to a gene: 7. The CDR3 covers 12 residues. The CDR3, as DNA: TGTGCCACCGCGGACAGGGTGTATGAGCAGTTCTTC. It yields the protein CATADRVYEQFF.

This clonotype showed up many times. The V gene is TRBV7-2, the J gene TRBJ2-3; 9 bases agree with TRBD2. The CDR3 runs to 14 residues. The V gene end was trimmed by 1 base and the J gene end by 6 bases; junction bases not matched to a gene: 2. Germline CDR1 is SGHTA and CDR2 is FQGNSA. CDR3: CASSLVAGGDTQYF. CDR3 nucleotide sequence: TGTGCCAGCAGCTTAGTGGCGGGAGGGGATACGCAGTATTTT.

In this sample, this clonotype turned up a few times. One end of the junction is discordant with germline, which a read error may explain. The CDR3 here is CASSLAGPGYEQYF. CDR3 DNA sequence: TGTGCCAGCAGTCTAGCCGGACCGGGGTACGAGCAGTACTTC. The chain combines TRBV12-3 or TRBV12-4 with TRBJ2-7; maybe TRBD2 (5 bases). CDR3 length: 14 residues.

This clonotype was detected a few times. This chain links TRBV20-1 with TRBJ2-7, with D possibly matching TRBD1 (5 bases). This CDR3 is built from 14 residues. Germline V gene lookup returns CDR1 DFQATT and CDR2 SNEGSKA (reference sequence). Between the trimmed V and J ends, which lost 1 base and 4 bases, there was a span of 14 bases. The DNA of the CDR3 is TGCAGTGCTAGAGTAGGGGCAAGAAGGTACGAGCAGTACTTC. It specifies CSARVGARRYEQYF.

The chain joins TRBV20-1 to TRBJ1-6; D is perhaps TRBD1 (5 bases). V gave up 5 bases and J gave up 7 bases, with 18 bases separating them. Germline CDR1 and CDR2: DFQATT and SNEGSKA (reference sequence). The CDR3 consists of 15 residues. This CDR3 reads CSAVGRTNRNSPLHF. In DNA, the CDR3 is TGCAGTGCTGTCGGGCGGACGAACAGGAATTCACCCCTCCACTTT.